This TCR beta chain was sequenced for a study of control samples from healthy donors and cancer patients. Looked up from germline, CDR1 is SEHNR and CDR2 is FQNEAQ (reference sequence). This CDR3 has 14 residues. V shed 5 bases, J shed 5 bases, and the junction held 5 bases outside the gene matches. Some clones are missing from TCRdb's copy, which holds only in-frame ones; the method was immunoSEQ multiplex PCR. The table records about 120,000 clones, around 87% of them present only once. The sequenced material came from blood. The receptor comes from a man aged 60 to 69 in good health. This rearrangement joins TRBV7-9 to TRBJ2-3; 9 bases fit TRBD2. The CDR3 DNA sequence: TGTGCCAGCAGCCTGGGACTAGCAGTAGATACGCAGTATTTT. This sequence encodes CASSLGLAVDTQYF.